Presented here are 14 T cell receptor beta chains from one specimen sequenced in a study of shared clonotypes between healthy human individuals. Here immunoSEQ multiplex PCR was the method, and the copy in TCRdb shows in-frame clones only, minus some. The table includes over a million clones, approximately 80% detected once. The sequencing input was memory CD4+ T cells from PBMCs. Subset of the sample: CD45RA-negative fraction. The source is a man younger than 35 in good health. Some clones in this sample may be carry-over from other donors' samples.

The chain is built from TRBV7-9 and TRBJ2-1, with 11 bases identical to TRBD2. Germline assignment: CDR1 SEHNR and CDR2 FQNEAQ (reference sequence). The CDR3 extends over 15 amino acids. V lost 2 bases, J lost 7 bases, and 4 bases stayed unmatched. The CDR3 reads CASSLTGLAANEQFF. Written as DNA, the CDR3 is TGTGCCAGCAGCTTAACGGGACTAGCGGCGAATGAGCAGTTCTTC.

This chain connects TRBV6-5 to TRBJ2-7; 10 bases agree with TRBD2. Germline assignment: CDR1 MNHEY and CDR2 SVGAGI. This CDR3 comprises 15 residues. The ends lost 6 bases at V and 2 bases at J; junction bases unmatched: 7. This chain's CDR3 is CASRLGLAETYEQYF. The CDR3 region has the DNA TGTGCCAGCAGACTAGGACTAGCGGAAACCTACGAGCAGTACTTC.

J is TRBJ2-1 and V is TRBV6-1; D is ambiguous. V gave up 2 bases and J gave up 5 bases, with 19 bases separating them. The germline V gene encodes CDR1 MNHNS and CDR2 SASEGT. The CDR3 is made up of 17 amino acids. CDR3 sequence (DNA): TGTGCCAGCAGTGAATTCGTTTGGATCTCCCCCGACAATGAGCAGTTCTTC. As protein: CASSEFVWISPDNEQFF.

This sequence joins TRBV11-3 and TRBJ2-3, with D possibly matching TRBD2 (6 bases). The CDR3 consists of 15 residues. Germline CDR1 is SGHNT and CDR2 is YENEEA. Deletions cut 5 bases from V and 0 bases from J, with 12 bases between. Written as DNA, the CDR3 is TGTGCCAGCAGCCGAGGAGGGGTTAGCACAGATACGCAGTATTTT. Encoded protein: CASSRGGVSTDTQYF.

This clone showed up just once. V is TRBV27 and J is TRBJ2-3; weak D call: TRBD2 (7 bases). CDR3 length: 14 residues. Germline CDR1 MNHEY, CDR2 SMNVEV (reference sequence). The ends were cut back, 7 bases at V and 4 bases at J, with 15 bases in the middle. The CDR3 DNA reads as TGTGCCAGCACCCGAGGGGGGGGCGCAGATACGCAGTATTTT. This gives the protein CASTRGGGADTQYF.

This clone showed up just a few times. The chain employs TRBV6-1 and TRBJ2-7; TRBD2 is a possible D gene (5 bases). Germline-derived CDR1 and CDR2 are MNHNS and SASEGT. The CDR3 runs 14 residues. Trimming pared 4 bases from V and 1 base from J, leaving 11 bases between. The CDR3 here is CASSAYPGSYEQYF. DNA for the CDR3: TGTGCCAGCAGTGCCTACCCGGGGTCCTACGAGCAGTACTTC.

The rearrangement uses TRBV6-1 and TRBJ2-1; TRBD2 matches at 11 bases. CDR1 is MNHNS, CDR2 SASEGT, per germline. The CDR3 length is 13 residues. The V gene end was trimmed by 11 bases and the J gene end by 7 bases; junction bases not matched to a gene: 7. The CDR3 region is CAHSGRAGNEQFF. The DNA of the CDR3 is TGTGCCCATAGCGGGAGGGCCGGTAATGAGCAGTTCTTC.

To note about this clone: A read error is the likely source, as a far larger clone sits one nucleotide away. This rearrangement joins TRBV11-1 to TRBJ1-1, with D tentatively TRBD1 (5 bases). Germline CDR1 SGHAT, CDR2 FQDESV (reference sequence). The CDR3 is made up of 14 amino acids. CDR3 protein: CASSLARRGTEASF. CDR3 sequence (DNA): TGTGCCAGCAGCTTAGCAAGAAGGGGCACTGAAGCTTCCTTT.

The V gene is TRBV28, the J gene TRBJ1-3; D perhaps matches TRBD1 (5 bases). Germline CDR1 MDHEN, CDR2 SYDVKM. CDR3 length equals 15 residues. V lost 2 bases and J 4 bases, leaving 12 bases between the germline ends. The CDR3 protein is CASSLLAGMGNTIYF. CDR3 in DNA: TGTGCCAGCAGTTTACTGGCAGGGATGGGAAACACCATATATTTT.

The gene calls are TRBV4-2 and TRBJ2-3, with TRBD2 matching over 13 bases. The CDR3 has 20 residues. Trimming took 0 bases from V and 0 from J; bases not matched to a gene: 9. Germline CDR1 LGHNA, CDR2 YNFKEQ. The CDR3 loop is CASSQDLATSGRYSTDTQYF. CDR3 nucleotides: TGTGCCAGCAGCCAAGATCTTGCGACTAGCGGGAGGTATAGCACAGATACGCAGTATTTT.

The chain employs TRBV4-1 and TRBJ1-1; 7 bases align to TRBD1. This CDR3 is 18 amino acids long. Germline CDR1 reads MGHRA; CDR2 reads YSYEKL. V trimming: 0 bases; J trimming: 2 bases; junction bases outside the gene matches: 12. The CDR3 loop reads CASSQDGVRAGGNTEAFF. DNA of the CDR3: TGCGCCAGCAGCCAAGATGGGGTGAGGGCAGGGGGTAACACTGAAGCTTTCTTT.

The V gene is TRBV28, the J gene TRBJ1-4; 7 nucleotides agree with TRBD1. The CDR3 length is 17 residues. The germline V gene encodes CDR1 MDHEN and CDR2 SYDVKM. V was clipped by 5 bases and J by 0 bases; unmatched bases: 9. The CDR3 reads CASSPGTEVTTNEKLFF. In DNA, the CDR3 is TGTGCCAGCAGTCCCGGGACAGAGGTTACAACTAATGAAAAACTGTTTTTT.

As to this clone: The identical CDR3 is also encoded by other nucleotide sequences in the sample. This chain joins TRBV18 and TRBJ2-5; D is unresolved. The CDR3 is made up of 11 amino acids. Trimming took off 4 bases at V and 2 bases at J, with 2 bases between the two ends. CDR1 and CDR2 from the germline V gene are KGHSH and LQKENI. The CDR3 here is CASSLQETQYF. The CDR3 nucleotides are TGTGCCAGCTCACTTCAAGAGACCCAGTACTTC.

The gene calls are TRBV28 and TRBJ2-7, with D possibly being TRBD1 (5 bases). The CDR3 length is 14 residues. Trimming took off 7 bases at V and 2 bases at J, with 15 bases between the two ends. Germline assignment: CDR1 MDHEN and CDR2 SYDVKM. This chain's CDR3 is CASTLNRSPYEQYF. CDR3 coding DNA: TGTGCCAGCACCCTTAACAGGTCCCCCTACGAGCAGTACTTC.